Here is one T cell receptor (beta chain) with its context. Trimming pared 1 base from V and 8 bases from J, leaving 9 bases between. CDR1 and CDR2 from the germline V gene are SGHVS and FQNEAQ. The CDR3 is 13 amino acids. The data are from a study of CD8 T cells in Susac syndrome. The authors reverse transcribed roughly 0.5 to 1 ug RNA with random hexamers. TCRdb reprocessed the immunoSEQ multiplex PCR reads via MiXCR and lists one record per CDR3 protein. Seen here are approximately 100,000 distinct CDR3 sequences, roughly 95% observed once, and the top ten hold roughly 0.096%. The origin of this receptor is a human donor in good health. V and J are TRBV7-8 and TRBJ2-1, with D perhaps matching TRBD1 (6 bases). The sample taken for sequencing was CD4+ T cells from PBMCs. The CDR3 sequence is CASSLDREHEQFF. The DNA for the CDR3 is TGTGCCAGCAGCTTAGACAGGGAGCATGAGCAGTTCTTC.